This record concerns one TCR beta chain sequence. This entry comes from a study of blood T cell repertoires in COVID-19. Original data processing: It was from reference gene primer amplification that nucleated cell counts were estimated. Repertoires were generated with immunoSEQ multiplex PCR, while TCRdb's copy carries only in-frame clones and drops some. V and J calls and clone size come straight from that table; D and trimming were deduced from the DNA. This table holds 60,000 to 75,000 clones, about 75% found once. Individuals drawn from 24 US areas were roughly 18 to 95 years old. Germline V CDR1 and CDR2: SGHKS, YYEKEE (reference sequence). J was trimmed by 15 bases and V by 0 bases; bases with no gene match: 5. The CDR3 has 13 amino acids.

This TCR derives from a woman aged 55-69 years who had been exposed to COVID-19. Sequenced: PBMCs or T cells enriched from blood (not recorded which). This rearrangement joins TRBV5-5 to TRBJ2-2, with TRBD1 matching over 10 bases. CDR3 region: CASSLETGGTVFF. CDR3 bases: TGTGCCAGCAGCTTGGAGACAGGGGGCACGGTGTTTTTT.